This passage covers 7 T cell receptor beta chains from one sample sequenced in a study of T-cell memory formation after mild COVID-19. One entry per CDR3 protein results from TCRdb running MiXCR on the 5' RACE reads. The sample has hundreds of thousands of distinct CDR3 sequences; more than 20% are singletons. What was sequenced was PBMCs or a T cell subset sorted from them (not recorded which). Receptors were obtained from an adult woman who had mild COVID-19 (a few samples of this study predate the infection). Cell type and time point are not known.

This clonotype was seen a few times. The chain employs TRBV20-1 and TRBJ1-4; 7 bases match TRBD1. J lost 5 bases, V lost 2 bases, and 8 bases had no gene match. Germline loops: CDR1 DFQATT, CDR2 SNEGSKA (reference sequence). The CDR3 loop spans 15 amino acids. The CDR3 DNA is TGCAGTGCTAGACCTTCAGGGGGAATGAATGAAAAACTGTTTTTT. This codes for CSARPSGGMNEKLFF.

The chain is built from TRBV7-9 and TRBJ1-1, with D possibly TRBD1 on 6 matching bases. The CDR3 covers 15 residues. V was pared by 5 bases and J by 1 base, with 14 bases between. Germline V gives CDR1 SEHNR, CDR2 FQNEAQ (reference sequence). The CDR3: CASSPSGGGNTEAFF. The CDR3 nucleotides are TGTGCCAGCAGCCCCTCGGGGGGCGGGAACACTGAAGCTTTCTTT. Full variable domain (outside the CDR3, taken from reference TRBV7-9 and TRBJ1-1): DTGVSQNPRHKITKRGQNVTFRCDPISEHNRLYWYRQTLGQGPEFLTYFQNEAQLEKSRLLSDRFSAERPKGSFSTLEIQRTEQGDSAMYLCASSPSGGGNTEAFFGQGTRLTVV.

The chain uses TRBV19 and TRBJ1-1; the D gene is possibly TRBD1 (5 bases). CDR1 is LNHDA, CDR2 SQIVND, per germline (reference sequence). Trimming cost V 3 bases and J 1 base, with 6 bases left between them. The CDR3 length is 13 residues. This CDR3 reads CASSMGENTEAFF. DNA of the CDR3: TGTGCCAGTAGTATGGGGGAGAACACTGAAGCTTTCTTT.

This chain connects TRBV19 to TRBJ1-2; no clear D. Germline-derived CDR1 and CDR2 are LNHDA and SQIVND (reference sequence). The CDR3 totals 13 residues. With 2 bases removed from V and 0 bases from J, the gap between germline ends came to 4 bases. The CDR3 sequence is CASSIPPNYGYTF. In DNA, the CDR3 is TGTGCCAGTAGTATACCGCCTAACTATGGCTACACCTTC.

This rearrangement joins TRBV27 to TRBJ1-3; tentatively, D is TRBD1 (5 bases). The V gene lost 3 bases and the J gene lost 8 bases, with 11 bases spanning the gap. This CDR3 has 13 amino acids. The V gene's germline CDR1 is MNHEY and CDR2 SMNVEV (reference sequence). The CDR3 reads CASSFSGVDTIYF. The CDR3 bases are TGTGCCAGCAGTTTTTCGGGGGTGGACACCATATATTTT.

This clonotype has a handful of counts. The J gene is TRBJ2-1, the V gene TRBV9; D possibly corresponds to TRBD2 (5 bases). The CDR3 has 16 residues. Trimming stripped 2 bases from V and 0 bases from J, with 12 bases between. Germline CDR1 SGDLS, CDR2 YYNGEE. The CDR3 nucleotides are TGTGCCAGCAGCGTGGGCCTAGGGAGCTCCTACAATGAGCAGTTCTTC. It specifies CASSVGLGSSYNEQFF.

This clonotype was seen a handful of times. This rearrangement joins TRBV5-1 to TRBJ2-5; no reliable D call. This CDR3 is built from 14 residues. The V end lost 3 bases, the J end lost 5 bases, and 14 bases lay between the germline ends. The germline gives CDR1 SGHRS, CDR2 YFSETQ. The chain's CDR3 is CASSSPRVGETQYF. The CDR3 region has the DNA TGCGCCAGCAGCTCTCCTCGAGTGGGGGAGACCCAGTACTTC.